One sample yielded the 17 T cell receptor beta chains listed below, sequenced in a study of blood T cell repertoires in COVID-19. Profiled with immunoSEQ multiplex PCR; TCRdb holds only in-frame clones, not every one. The sample holds fewer than 300,000 clones, over 75% seen once. Sequencing was performed on peripheral blood. These receptors were obtained from a human donor in a cohort sampled during active COVID-19.

This sequence joins TRBV13 and TRBJ2-7; D may be TRBD1 (6 bases). The V gene lost 8 bases and the J gene lost 3 bases, with 17 bases spanning the gap. The CDR3 sequence is 14 residues long. Germline values: CDR1 PRHDT, CDR2 FYEKMQ (reference sequence). The CDR3 region is CASSPDRTDYEQYF. The CDR3 DNA reads as TGTGCCAGCTCGCCCGACCGGACAGACTACGAGCAGTACTTC.

The chain couples TRBV10-1 to TRBJ2-1, with TRBD2 matching 11 bases. V lost 6 bases to trimming and J lost 3 bases; unmatched junction nucleotides: 13. Germline CDR1 WNHNN, CDR2 SYGVQD (reference sequence). There are 18 residues in the CDR3. The CDR3 reads CASRCEVGLAVYYNEQFF. The CDR3 DNA is TGCGCCAGCAGATGTGAGGTGGGACTAGCGGTATACTACAATGAGCAGTTCTTC.

This chain links TRBV28 with TRBJ2-5, with unresolved D. The CDR3 loop spans 11 amino acids. CDR1 is MDHEN and CDR2 is SYDVKM in the germline V gene. Between the trimmed V and J ends, which lost 7 bases and 4 bases, there was a span of 7 bases. This chain's CDR3 is CASTNLETQYF. DNA of the CDR3: TGTGCCAGCACTAATCTAGAGACCCAGTACTTC.

The chain joins TRBV30 to TRBJ2-3; TRBD2 matches at 8 bases. V lost 2 bases and J lost 4; bases outside the gene matches: 11. CDR3 size: 16 residues. The germline V gene has CDR1 GTSNPN and CDR2 SVGIG (reference sequence). As DNA, the CDR3 is TGTGCCTGGAGTTCCCCGGGACTAGTTGGCCCAGATACGCAGTATTTT. Its translation is CAWSSPGLVGPDTQYF.

The chain uses TRBV27 and TRBJ1-6; possibly TRBD1 for D (5 bases). Germline loops: CDR1 MNHEY, CDR2 SMNVEV (reference sequence). The V end lost 3 bases, the J end lost 10 bases, and 10 bases lay between the germline ends. The CDR3 sequence is 13 residues long. In DNA form, the CDR3 reads TGTGCCAGCAGTTTTCAAAGGGGATCACCCCTCCACTTT. Residues: CASSFQRGSPLHF.

The chain has TRBV6-5 and TRBJ2-7, with 7 bases lining up with TRBD1. Germline lookup yields CDR1 MNHEY and CDR2 SVGAGI. V dropped 6 bases and J dropped 6; count of bases not matched to a gene: 11. The CDR3 loop spans 14 amino acids. CDR3 bases: TGTGCCAGCAGCCGACAGGGCCCTTCGGGCGAGCAGTACTTC. This sequence encodes CASSRQGPSGEQYF.

The chain combines TRBV4-2 with TRBJ1-1; D might be TRBD1 (5 bases). V lost 6 bases and J 3 bases, leaving 17 bases between the germline ends. This CDR3 has 15 residues. Germline CDR1 is LGHNA and CDR2 is YNFKEQ. The CDR3 coding sequence is TGTGCCAGCAGAAGGGGAGGGCAGTCCTACACTGAAGCTTTCTTT. It codes for CASRRGGQSYTEAFF.

V and J are TRBV2 and TRBJ1-2; D possibly corresponds to TRBD1 (6 bases). CDR1 and CDR2 (germline): SNHLY, FYNNEI. The CDR3 loop spans 13 amino acids. Trimming stripped 7 bases from V and 8 bases from J, with 17 bases between. This chain's CDR3 is CASNQDSDSGYTF. CDR3 DNA sequence: TGTGCCAGCAATCAGGACAGCGATTCGGGCTACACCTTC.

The chain recombines TRBV18 with TRBJ2-5; no clear D gene. The germline gives CDR1 KGHSH, CDR2 LQKENI. With 3 bases removed from V and 5 bases from J, the gap between germline ends came to 7 bases. CDR3 length equals 12 residues. CDR3 bases: TGTGCCAGCTCACCGGAGATGGAGACCCAGTACTTC. Its protein product is CASSPEMETQYF.

This clone came up a few times. The chain has TRBV5-4 and TRBJ2-3; no clear D gene. The CDR3 runs to 14 residues. Trimming pared 2 bases from V and 6 bases from J, leaving 13 bases between. Germline values: CDR1 SGHNT, CDR2 YYREEE (reference sequence). The CDR3 DNA is TGTGCCAGCAGCTTTACAGAATGGTCGGATACGCAGTATTTT. Translated, it gives CASSFTEWSDTQYF.

The chain has TRBV7-9 and TRBJ1-4; D is uncertain. Trimming cost V 3 bases and J 1 base, with 9 bases left between them. This CDR3 is 15 amino acids long. Per the germline V gene, CDR1 is SEHNR and CDR2 is FQNEAQ (reference sequence). CDR3 residues: CASSFTARTNEKLFF. In DNA form, the CDR3 reads TGTGCCAGCAGCTTTACAGCACGAACTAATGAAAAACTGTTTTTT.

The CDR3 loop reads CASSPSPAGIVSKNIQYF. CDR3 in DNA: TGTGCCAGCAGCCCCAGTCCGGCAGGAATAGTGTCTAAAAACATTCAGTACTTC. V is TRBV5-8 and J is TRBJ2-4; the D is unclear. The CDR3 has 18 amino acids. Germline V gene sequence: CDR1 SGHTS, CDR2 YDEGEE. The V gene lost 4 bases and the J gene lost 4 bases, with 24 bases spanning the gap.

This clone was counted many times. The genes are TRBV2 and TRBJ1-2; 7 positions agree with TRBD1. The CDR3 is made up of 14 amino acids. Germline values: CDR1 SNHLY, CDR2 FYNNEI. V lost 1 base to trimming and J lost 7 bases; unmatched junction nucleotides: 6. Here the CDR3 reads CASSEEDRAAGYTF. Written as DNA, the CDR3 is TGTGCCAGCAGTGAAGAAGACAGGGCAGCTGGCTACACCTTC.

J is TRBJ1-3 and V is TRBV6-5; TRBD1 aligns across 7 bases. There are 15 residues in the CDR3. Germline V gene sequence: CDR1 MNHEY, CDR2 SVGAGI. Trimming at V came to 6 bases and at J to 0 bases, leaving 5 bases not matched to a gene. The CDR3 loop reads CASRRDRNSGNTIYF. The CDR3 region has the DNA TGTGCCAGCAGGAGGGACAGAAACTCTGGAAACACCATATATTTT.

This clone was recorded once. The gene calls are TRBV6-6 and TRBJ2-7; TRBD2 agrees at 7 bases. Germline values: CDR1 MNHNY, CDR2 SVGAGI (reference sequence). The CDR3 consists of 15 residues. V shed 8 bases, J shed 0 bases, and the junction held 10 bases outside the gene matches. The CDR3 coding sequence is TGTGCCAGCCGCGGGGAGGGGCCAACCTCCTACGAGCAGTACTTC. This codes for CASRGEGPTSYEQYF.

This chain uses TRBV27 with TRBJ1-1; 8 bases match TRBD1. V shed 5 bases and J 1 base; nucleotides not matched to a gene: 9. The CDR3 runs 16 residues. Germline assignment: CDR1 MNHEY and CDR2 SMNVEV (reference sequence). The DNA for the CDR3 is TGTGCCAGCAGTCAGGGGACAGGAAGTTGGAACACTGAAGCTTTCTTT. It is translated as CASSQGTGSWNTEAFF.

The table lists this clone with many counts. This rearrangement joins TRBV11-2 to TRBJ2-2, with a weak D call TRBD1 (6 bases). This CDR3 contains 15 residues. Trimming took 3 bases from V and 1 from J, leaving 9 bases between them. CDR1 and CDR2 from the germline V gene are SGHAT and FQNNGV. CDR3 in DNA: TGTGCCAGCAGCTTGGGGGCCAAGAACACCGGGGAGCTGTTTTTT. Amino acid sequence: CASSLGAKNTGELFF.